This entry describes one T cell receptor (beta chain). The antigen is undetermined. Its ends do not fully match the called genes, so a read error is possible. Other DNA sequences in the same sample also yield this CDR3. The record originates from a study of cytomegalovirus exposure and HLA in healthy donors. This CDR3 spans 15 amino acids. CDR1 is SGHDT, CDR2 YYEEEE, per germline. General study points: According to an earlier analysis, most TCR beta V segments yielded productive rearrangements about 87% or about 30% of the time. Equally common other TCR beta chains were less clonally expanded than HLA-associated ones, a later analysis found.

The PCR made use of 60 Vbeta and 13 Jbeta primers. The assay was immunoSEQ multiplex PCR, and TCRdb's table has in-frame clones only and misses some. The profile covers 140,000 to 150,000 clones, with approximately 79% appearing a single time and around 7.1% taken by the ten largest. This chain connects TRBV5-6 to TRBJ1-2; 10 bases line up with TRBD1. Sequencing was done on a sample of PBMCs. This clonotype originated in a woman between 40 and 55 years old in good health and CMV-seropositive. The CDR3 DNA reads TGTGCTAGCAGCTTGTTCGGACAGGGGGACTATGGCTACACCTTC. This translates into CASSLFGQGDYGYTF.